This is a list of T cell receptor beta chains from one sample in a study of blood T cells in healthy people across ages. TCRdb processed the 5' RACE reads anew with MiXCR; each CDR3 protein has one entry. The sample consists of more than 1,400,000 distinct CDR3 sequences, 42% of them appearing once. Sequencing used blood. The receptors derive from a young woman in good health. Each CDR3 is given without its conserved first and last residue. A D gene is named only where the DNA matches it firmly.

-	TRBV6-2/TRBV6-3	TRBJ1-1	ASSYSGARNTEAF
-	TRBV3-1	TRBJ2-5	ASSQDPDYQETQY
TRBD1	TRBV7-9	TRBJ2-7	ASSPPSDRGREQY
TRBD1	TRBV11-2	TRBJ2-1	ASSFRDRIYNEQF
-	TRBV4-2	TRBJ2-3	ASSQAHSESSTDTQY
TRBD1	TRBV20-1	TRBJ1-2	SAPPRDRGFYGYT
TRBD2	TRBV6-5	TRBJ2-3	ASSTPAGAGDTQY
-	TRBV20-1	TRBJ1-2	SARYGEGIGYT
TRBD2	TRBV6-6	TRBJ2-5	ASSPAGEDYNEQY
-	TRBV6-6	TRBJ1-2	ASSRDLGYGYT
TRBD2	TRBV27	TRBJ2-3	ASSSPRTRNTDTQY
-	TRBV11-2	TRBJ2-1	ASSPGGVAYDEQF
-	TRBV6-1	TRBJ2-7	ASSKSDREQY
TRBD2	TRBV20-1	TRBJ2-3	SAVRLAGYTDTQY
-	TRBV7-2	TRBJ2-1	ANSLVGLYQEQF
-	TRBV7-2	TRBJ2-1	ASSLGGKEQF
-	TRBV10-2	TRBJ2-1	ATGGRKSSYNEQF
-	TRBV28	TRBJ2-3	ASSTLGDTQY
TRBD1	TRBV3-1	TRBJ2-1	ASSHSTGSFGNEQF
-	TRBV29-1	TRBJ1-5	SVGTDNQPQH
-	TRBV7-2	TRBJ2-5	ASSLKLGVNEQY
TRBD1	TRBV28	TRBJ2-7	ASSYRGFSYEQY
TRBD1	TRBV27	TRBJ2-7	ASSSQQGTYEQY
-	TRBV4-1	TRBJ2-7	ASSQDVASGGRYEQY
-	TRBV18	TRBJ2-4	ASSPPLGIAQAKNIQY
-	TRBV21-1	TRBJ2-1	ASSKAREDEQF
TRBD2	TRBV11-1	TRBJ2-5	ASSIQGLFQETQY
TRBD1	TRBV18	TRBJ1-6	ASSPGQGVSSPLH
TRBD2	TRBV7-9	TRBJ2-5	ASRTSSGGETQY
TRBD2	TRBV6-4	TRBJ2-7	ASKPALKNGTSVSYEQY
-	TRBV9	TRBJ1-4	ASSGRDTFEKLF
-	TRBV6-5	TRBJ1-1	ASVRAAGMNTEAF
-	TRBV18	TRBJ2-3	ASSPQRIGDTQY
TRBD1	TRBV6-7	TRBJ2-7	ASSYTSGQGVGEQY
TRBD2	TRBV20-1	TRBJ2-1	SAPQRTRTYNEQF
-	TRBV12-3/TRBV12-4	TRBJ2-7	ASSLGVTSYEQY
-	TRBV7-9	TRBJ2-1	ASSPKVVMGGSDNEQF
-	TRBV28	TRBJ1-6	ASSQPGLESPLH
TRBD2	TRBV2	TRBJ2-1	ASKELAYEQF
-	TRBV20-1	TRBJ2-1	SARGGGGSYNEQF
-	TRBV3-1	TRBJ2-7	ASSQEVSGNEQY
TRBD2	TRBV3-1	TRBJ2-1	ASGQGSTGLASNEQF
-	TRBV20-1	TRBJ2-1	SARRQAYNEQF
TRBD1	TRBV3-1	-	ASSPGTGRGLYYEQY
-	TRBV27	TRBJ2-7	ASSPIGVGFREQY
-	TRBV6-6	TRBJ2-3	ASRQSRDAYTQY
TRBD2	TRBV10-3	TRBJ2-5	AISEGSGREETQY
TRBD2	TRBV20-1	TRBJ2-1	SAAGTSTDEQF
-	TRBV7-4	TRBJ1-6	ASSLGPGRFITGDSPLH
-	TRBV11-2	TRBJ2-7	ASSLGTQAYEQY
-	TRBV20-1	TRBJ2-1	SAPGAGSSYNEQF
-	TRBV20-1	TRBJ2-3	SARGGPPTDTQY
TRBD2	TRBV7-9	TRBJ2-5	ASSFDLADEETQY